The rows below give T cell receptor beta chains drawn from one sample of a study of early T cells in non-severe SARS-CoV-2 infection. MiXCR was run by TCRdb on the 5' RACE reads, yielding one entry per CDR3 protein. This sample has around 40,000 distinct CDR3 sequences, with around 10% found just once. The source material was whole blood. These TCRs come from an adult who was a healthcare worker with PCR-confirmed SARS-CoV-2 infection or an uninfected control (not recorded which). Both conserved end residues are part of each CDR3. D genes are given only for firm matches. Only part of the rows carry a size: once, few, many, or a class if the clone is expanded.

d_gene | abundance | j_gene | v_gene | CDR3nt | CDR3aa
. | . | TRBJ2-3 | TRBV5-6 | TGTGCCAGCAGCTTGTTTGGGGGCACATCGGCAGATACGCAGTATTTT | CASSLFGGTSADTQYF
. | . | TRBJ1-1 | TRBV28 | TGTGCCAGCAGTTTCATCCAAGAGAACACTGAAGCTTTCTTT | CASSFIQENTEAFF
. | many | TRBJ1-1 | TRBV12-3/TRBV12-4 | TGTGCCAGCAGTTTCCCTAGCGGCTCCCCCACTGAAGCTTTCTTT | CASSFPSGSPTEAFF
. | many | TRBJ1-1 | TRBV29-1 | TGCAGCGTTGCATCCCTTTCGACTGAAGCTTTCTTT | CSVASLSTEAFF
TRBD1 | many | TRBJ1-1 | TRBV29-1 | TGCAGCGTTGTACGGGACAGGGGGAACACTGAAGCTTTCTTT | CSVVRDRGNTEAFF
. | many | TRBJ2-5 | TRBV11-1 | TGTGCCAGCAGCTTAGCCGGCCCGCCCAAGGGGACCCAGTACTTC | CASSLAGPPKGTQYF
. | few | TRBJ2-5 | TRBV28 | TGTGCCAGCAGTTTAGCGCATGCGGAGACCCAGTACTTC | CASSLAHAETQYF
. | many | TRBJ2-2 | TRBV7-3 | TGTGCCAGCAGCTTACGAAGATCGAACACCGGGGAGCTGTTTTTT | CASSLRRSNTGELFF
. | many | TRBJ2-1 | TRBV24-1 | TGTGCCACCAGTGATTCTGGGGGAGGACCCTACAATGAGCAGTTCTTC | CATSDSGGGPYNEQFF
. | . | TRBJ2-7 | TRBV3-1 | TGTGCCAGCAGTTCATTCAGCTCCTACGAGCAGTACTTC | CASSSFSSYEQYF
TRBD1 | . | TRBJ2-2 | TRBV11-1 | TGTGCCAGCAGCCTGGACAGGGGAGACACCGGGGAGCTGTTTTTT | CASSLDRGDTGELFF
. | . | TRBJ2-5 | TRBV29-1 | TGCAGCGTTTCCCAATCCGGAGAGACCCAGTACTTC | CSVSQSGETQYF
. | . | TRBJ2-7 | TRBV6-2/TRBV6-3 | TGTGCCAGCAGTCCAGCTGACGAGCTGTACTTC | CASSPADELYF
. | few | TRBJ2-2 | TRBV14 | TGTGCCAGCAGCCGATCTAGAGGGGTAACCGGGGAGCTGTTTTTT | CASSRSRGVTGELFF
. | . | TRBJ1-2 | TRBV6-1 | TGTGCCAGCAGTCCGCTACAGGGAAATAACTATGGCTACACCTTC | CASSPLQGNNYGYTF
. | . | TRBJ1-1 | TRBV11-2 | TGTGCCAGCAGCTTGGGGGACGGACCTGAAGCTTTCTTT | CASSLGDGPEAFF
. | many | TRBJ2-7 | TRBV2 | TGTGCCAGCAGCGAAACAGTAGCTACCTACGAGCAGTACTTC | CASSETVATYEQYF
TRBD2 | few | TRBJ2-3 | TRBV5-4 | TGTGCCAGCAGCTTGGGGTCTAGCGGGATAATGGATACGCAGTATTTT | CASSLGSSGIMDTQYF
. | many | TRBJ2-1 | TRBV30 | TGTGCCTGGAGTGTATCAGCCCCCGGAGATGAGCAGTTCTTC | CAWSVSAPGDEQFF
. | few | TRBJ1-3 | TRBV7-2 | TGTGCCAGCACCTTGCCCGCAGCTGGAAACACCATATATTTT | CASTLPAAGNTIYF
TRBD1 | many | TRBJ2-3 | TRBV12-5 | TGTGCTAGTGGGGAACGGGACAGTATAAACACAGATACGCAGTATTTT | CASGERDSINTDTQYF
. | many | TRBJ1-1 | TRBV28 | TGTGCCAGCAGTTTCATCGGGGATGCTTTCTTT | CASSFIGDAFF